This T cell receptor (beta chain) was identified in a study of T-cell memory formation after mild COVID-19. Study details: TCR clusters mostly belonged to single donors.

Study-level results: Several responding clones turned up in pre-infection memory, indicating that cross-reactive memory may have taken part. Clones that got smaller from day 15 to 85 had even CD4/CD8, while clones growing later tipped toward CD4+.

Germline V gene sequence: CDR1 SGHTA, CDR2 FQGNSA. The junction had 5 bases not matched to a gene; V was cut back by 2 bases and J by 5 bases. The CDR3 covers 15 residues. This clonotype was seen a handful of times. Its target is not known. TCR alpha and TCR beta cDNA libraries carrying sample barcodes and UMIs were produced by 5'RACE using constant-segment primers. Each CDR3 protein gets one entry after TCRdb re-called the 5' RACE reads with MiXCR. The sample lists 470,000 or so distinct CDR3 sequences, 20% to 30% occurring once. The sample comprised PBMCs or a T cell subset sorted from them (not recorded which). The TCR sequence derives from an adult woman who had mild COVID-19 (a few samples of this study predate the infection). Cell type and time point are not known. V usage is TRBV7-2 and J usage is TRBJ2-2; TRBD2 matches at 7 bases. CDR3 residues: CASSLKASGTGELFF. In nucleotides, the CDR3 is TGTGCCAGCAGCTTAAAGGCTAGCGGTACCGGGGAGCTGTTTTTT.